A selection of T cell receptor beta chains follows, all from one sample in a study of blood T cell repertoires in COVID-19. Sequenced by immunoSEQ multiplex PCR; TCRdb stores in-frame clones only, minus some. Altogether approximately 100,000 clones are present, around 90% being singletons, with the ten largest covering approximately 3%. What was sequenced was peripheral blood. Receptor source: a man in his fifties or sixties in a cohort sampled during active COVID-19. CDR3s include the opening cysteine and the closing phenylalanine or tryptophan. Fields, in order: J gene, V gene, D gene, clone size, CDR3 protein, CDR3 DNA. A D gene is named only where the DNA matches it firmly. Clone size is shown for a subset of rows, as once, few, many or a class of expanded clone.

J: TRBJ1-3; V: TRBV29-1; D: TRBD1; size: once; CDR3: CSVATGGGNTIYF; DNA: TGCAGCGTTGCGACAGGGGGTGGAAACACCATATATTTT
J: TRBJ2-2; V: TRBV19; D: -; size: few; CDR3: CASTASFSGSGELFF; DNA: TGTGCCAGTACCGCATCTTTTAGCGGCAGCGGGGAGCTGTTTTTT
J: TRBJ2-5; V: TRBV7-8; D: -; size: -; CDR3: CASSLSSIYGETQYF; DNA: TGTGCCAGCAGCTTAAGCTCTATTTACGGAGAGACCCAGTACTTC
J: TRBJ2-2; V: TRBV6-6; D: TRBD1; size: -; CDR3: CAETGSNTGELFF; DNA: TGTGCCGAGACAGGGTCGAACACCGGGGAGCTGTTTTTT
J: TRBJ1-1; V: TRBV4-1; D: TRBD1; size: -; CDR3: CASSQVWTGEAEAFF; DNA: TGCGCCAGCAGCCAAGTGTGGACAGGTGAGGCTGAAGCTTTCTTT
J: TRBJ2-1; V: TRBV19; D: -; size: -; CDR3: CASSKNNNEQFF; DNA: TGTGCCAGTAGTAAAAATAACAATGAGCAGTTCTTC
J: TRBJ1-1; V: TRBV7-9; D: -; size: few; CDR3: CASGKSGAVWAFF; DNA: TGTGCCAGCGGGAAGTCAGGGGCGGTCTGGGCTTTCTTT
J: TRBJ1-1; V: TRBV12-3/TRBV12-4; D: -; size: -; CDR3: CASRTGKPEAFF; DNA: TGTGCCAGCAGGACCGGGAAACCTGAAGCTTTCTTT
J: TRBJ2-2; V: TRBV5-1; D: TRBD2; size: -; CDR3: CASSLLAGTGELFF; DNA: TGCGCCAGCAGCTTACTAGCGGGGACCGGGGAGCTGTTTTTT
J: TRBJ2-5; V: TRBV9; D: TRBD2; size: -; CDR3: CASSHFLAGDQETQYF; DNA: TGTGCCAGCAGCCACTTCCTAGCGGGCGATCAAGAGACCCAGTACTTC
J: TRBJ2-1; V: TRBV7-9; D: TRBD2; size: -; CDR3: CASSLERGGRNEQFF; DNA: TGTGCCAGCAGCTTAGAGCGGGGGGGCCGGAATGAGCAGTTCTTC
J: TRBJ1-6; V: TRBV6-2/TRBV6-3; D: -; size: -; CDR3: CASSYSGQGGYRSYNSPLHF; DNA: TGTGCCAGCAGTTACTCGGGACAAGGGGGATACCGCTCCTATAATTCACCCCTCCACTTT
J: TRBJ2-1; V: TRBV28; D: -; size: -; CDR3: CASSPPLTGWNEQFF; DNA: TGTGCCAGCAGTCCCCCCTTGACGGGGTGGAATGAGCAGTTCTTC
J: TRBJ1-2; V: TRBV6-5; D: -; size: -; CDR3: CASSYLGGDGGYTF; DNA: TGTGCCAGCAGTTACCTTGGTGGAGACGGTGGCTACACCTTC
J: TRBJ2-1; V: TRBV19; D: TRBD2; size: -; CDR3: CASSMGIAGAPNPDINKVYNEQFF; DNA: TGTGCCAGTAGTATGGGGATAGCGGGGGCCCCAAACCCCGATATCAATAAGGTTTACAATGAGCAGTTCTTC
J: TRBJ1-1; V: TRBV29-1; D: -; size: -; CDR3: CSVQQGFLEAFF; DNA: TGCAGCGTTCAACAGGGATTCCTTGAAGCTTTCTTT
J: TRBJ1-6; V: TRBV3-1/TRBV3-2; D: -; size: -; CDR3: CASSHRLNNSPLHF; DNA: TGTGCCAGCAGCCACCGACTTAATAATTCACCCCTCCACTTT
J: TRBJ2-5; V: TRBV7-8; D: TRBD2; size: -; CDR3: CASSFYTAGGETQYF; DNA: TGTGCCAGCAGCTTCTACACCGCGGGGGGTGAGACCCAGTACTTC
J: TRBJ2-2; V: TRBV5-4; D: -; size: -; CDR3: CASSPRTGLGTGELFF; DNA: TGTGCCAGCAGCCCGCGTACGGGTTTGGGCACCGGGGAGCTGTTTTTT
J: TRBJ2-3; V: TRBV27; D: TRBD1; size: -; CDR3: CASSPGTGKERQDTQYF; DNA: TGTGCCAGCAGCCCCGGGACAGGCAAAGAACGGCAAGATACGCAGTATTTT
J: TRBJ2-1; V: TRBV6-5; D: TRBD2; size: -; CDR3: CASSYSIAGGNEQFF; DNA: TGTGCCAGCAGTTACTCGATAGCGGGGGGAAATGAGCAGTTCTTC
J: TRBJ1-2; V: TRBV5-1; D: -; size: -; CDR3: CASSIEGEGGYGYTF; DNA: TGCGCCAGCAGCATTGAAGGGGAGGGAGGATATGGCTACACCTTC
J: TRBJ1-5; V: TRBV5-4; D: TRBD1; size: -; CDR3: CASSPGQGSNQPQHF; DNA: TGTGCCAGCAGCCCCGGACAGGGTAGCAATCAGCCCCAGCATTTT
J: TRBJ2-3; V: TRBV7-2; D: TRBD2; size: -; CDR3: CASSRKLTGGAGSDTQYF; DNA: TGTGCCAGCAGTAGAAAGTTAACGGGGGGAGCGGGCTCAGATACGCAGTATTTT
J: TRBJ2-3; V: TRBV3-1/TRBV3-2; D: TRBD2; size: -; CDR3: CASSPRLTSGVTDTQYF; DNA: TGTGCCAGCAGCCCGAGACTGACTAGCGGGGTCACAGATACGCAGTATTTT
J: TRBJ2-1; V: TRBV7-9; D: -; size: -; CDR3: CASSLTLGGENNEQFF; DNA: TGTGCCAGCAGCTTAACCCTCGGCGGGGAGAACAATGAGCAGTTCTTC
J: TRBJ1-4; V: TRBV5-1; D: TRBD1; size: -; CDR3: CASSNGTGRRNEKLFF; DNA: TGCGCCAGCAGCAACGGGACAGGGAGGAGGAATGAAAAACTGTTTTTT
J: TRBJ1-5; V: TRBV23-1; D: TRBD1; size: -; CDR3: CASSQSSTGEFGEPQHF; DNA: TGCGCCAGCAGTCAATCGAGTACAGGGGAATTTGGTGAGCCCCAGCATTTT
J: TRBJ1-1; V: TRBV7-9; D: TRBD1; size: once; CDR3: CASSSVTGVTEAFF; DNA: TGTGCCAGCAGCTCAGTGACAGGGGTTACTGAAGCTTTCTTT
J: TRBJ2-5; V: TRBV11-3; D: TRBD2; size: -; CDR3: CASSRTSGIGETQYF; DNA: TGTGCCAGCAGCCGTACTAGCGGGATAGGAGAGACCCAGTACTTC
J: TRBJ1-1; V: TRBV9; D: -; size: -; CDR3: CASSAGVRGKRGEAFF; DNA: TGTGCCAGCAGCGCAGGGGTGAGGGGAAAGAGGGGTGAAGCTTTCTTT
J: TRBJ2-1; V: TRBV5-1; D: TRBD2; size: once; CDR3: CASTLSGGANNEQFF; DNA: TGCGCCAGCACCCTTAGCGGGGGGGCAAACAATGAGCAGTTCTTC
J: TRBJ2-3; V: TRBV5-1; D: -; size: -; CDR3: CASSAGEVTDTQYF; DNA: TGCGCCAGCAGCGCCGGTGAGGTCACAGATACGCAGTATTTT
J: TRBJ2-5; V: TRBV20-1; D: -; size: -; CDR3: CSAGQLETQYF; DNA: TGCAGTGCTGGACAGTTAGAGACCCAGTACTTC
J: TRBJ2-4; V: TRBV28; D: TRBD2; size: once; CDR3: CASSAAGELAKNIQYF; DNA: TGTGCCAGCAGTGCGGCGGGGGAATTAGCCAAAAACATTCAGTACTTC
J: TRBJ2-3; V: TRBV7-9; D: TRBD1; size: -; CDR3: CASSFGSGGADTQYF; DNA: TGTGCCAGCAGCTTTGGTTCAGGGGGCGCAGATACGCAGTATTTT
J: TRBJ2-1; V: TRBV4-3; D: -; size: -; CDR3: CASSQRAGPANNEQFF; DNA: TGCGCCAGCAGCCAGCGAGCGGGTCCCGCCAACAATGAGCAGTTCTTC
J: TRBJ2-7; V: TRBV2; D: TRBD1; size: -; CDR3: CASRTGGIASYEQYF; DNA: TGTGCCAGCAGGACAGGGGGGATCGCGTCCTACGAGCAGTACTTC
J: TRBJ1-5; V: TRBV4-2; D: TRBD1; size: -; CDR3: CASSQVTGGNQPQHF; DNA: TGTGCCAGCAGCCAAGTAACAGGGGGCAATCAGCCCCAGCATTTT
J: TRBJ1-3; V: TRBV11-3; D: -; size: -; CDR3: CASSRQQSGNTIYF; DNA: TGTGCCAGCAGTAGACAGCAGTCTGGAAACACCATATATTTT
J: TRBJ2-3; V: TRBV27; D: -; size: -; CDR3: CASSSGRTDTQYF; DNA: TGTGCCAGCAGTTCAGGGCGCACAGATACGCAGTATTTT
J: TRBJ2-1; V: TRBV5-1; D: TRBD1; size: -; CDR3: CASSLGPDRGTNEQFF; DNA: TGCGCCAGCAGCTTGGGGCCCGACAGGGGAACGAATGAGCAGTTCTTC
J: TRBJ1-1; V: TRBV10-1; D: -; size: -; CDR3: CASSDLLTEAFF; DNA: TGCGCCAGCAGTGACCTCCTCACTGAAGCTTTCTTT
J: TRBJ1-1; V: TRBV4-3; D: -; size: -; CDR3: CASSQDPLSTEAFF; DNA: TGCGCCAGCAGCCAAGATCCCCTGAGCACTGAAGCTTTCTTT
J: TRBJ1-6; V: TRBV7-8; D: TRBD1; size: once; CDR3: CAGSGDRGLNSPLHF; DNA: TGTGCCGGAAGTGGGGACAGGGGTTTAAATTCACCCCTCCACTTT
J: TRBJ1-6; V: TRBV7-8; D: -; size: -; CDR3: CASSLSGFNSPLHF; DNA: TGTGCCAGCAGCTTATCAGGTTTTAATTCACCCCTCCACTTT
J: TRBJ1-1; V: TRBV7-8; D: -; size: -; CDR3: CASSLKQGWNTEAFF; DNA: TGTGCCAGCAGCTTAAAACAGGGATGGAACACTGAAGCTTTCTTT
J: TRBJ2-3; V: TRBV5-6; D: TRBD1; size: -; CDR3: CASSLGTGAYPPDTQYF; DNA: TGTGCCAGCAGCTTGGGGACAGGGGCGTACCCCCCAGATACGCAGTATTTT
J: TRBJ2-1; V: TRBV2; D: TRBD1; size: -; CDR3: CASTGQGAPSDEQFF; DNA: TGTGCCAGCACGGGTCAGGGGGCGCCTTCGGATGAGCAGTTCTTC
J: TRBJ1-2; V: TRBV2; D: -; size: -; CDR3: CASTASLGGYTF; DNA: TGTGCCAGCACGGCATCCCTCGGGGGCTACACCTTC
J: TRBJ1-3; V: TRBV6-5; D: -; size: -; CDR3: CASSPGTTGNTIYF; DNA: TGTGCCAGCAGCCCCGGGACAACTGGAAACACCATATATTTT
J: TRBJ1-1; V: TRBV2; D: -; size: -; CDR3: CASRYTPNTEAFF; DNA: TGTGCCAGCAGGTATACTCCGAACACTGAAGCTTTCTTT
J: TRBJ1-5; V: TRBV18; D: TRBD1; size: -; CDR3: CASSRDRVNQPQHF; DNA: TGTGCCAGCTCCCGGGACAGAGTAAATCAGCCCCAGCATTTT